This TCR beta chain was recovered during a study of blood T cell repertoires in COVID-19. The authors' processing: The assay estimated nucleated cells by amplifying reference gene primers. Sequencing used immunoSEQ multiplex PCR; TCRdb keeps in-frame clones, though not all of them. V and J calls and clone size are given by that table; D and trimming were obtained from the DNA. This sample carries about 250,000 clones, around 89% of them seen once, and the ten largest clones take approximately 2.3%. Germline trimming cut 6 bases from V and 8 bases from J; bases unmatched to any gene: 16. This CDR3 is 16 amino acids long. CDR1 and CDR2 (germline): SGHTA, FQGTGA.

This TCR derives from an older woman with COVID-19, enrolled during active disease. The chain uses TRBV7-3 and TRBJ2-1, with 7 bases lining up with TRBD2. The sequenced material came from peripheral blood. The CDR3 protein is CASSPSQTSLPDEQFF. The CDR3 nucleotides read TGTGCCAGCAGTCCAAGCCAGACTAGCCTCCCTGATGAGCAGTTCTTC.